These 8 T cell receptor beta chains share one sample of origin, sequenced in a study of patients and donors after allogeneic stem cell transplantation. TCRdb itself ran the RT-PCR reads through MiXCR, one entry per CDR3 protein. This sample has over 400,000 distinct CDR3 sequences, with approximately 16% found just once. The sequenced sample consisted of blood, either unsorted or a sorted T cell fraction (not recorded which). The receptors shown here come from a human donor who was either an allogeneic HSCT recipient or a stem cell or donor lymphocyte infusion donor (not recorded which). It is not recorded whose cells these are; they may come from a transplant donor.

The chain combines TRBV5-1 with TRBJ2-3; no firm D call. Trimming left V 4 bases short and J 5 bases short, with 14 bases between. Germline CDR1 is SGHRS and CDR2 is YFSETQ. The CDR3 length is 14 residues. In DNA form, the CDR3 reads TGCGCCAGCAGCCTCTCCAGCTTTCAAGATACGCAGTATTTT. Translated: CASSLSSFQDTQYF.

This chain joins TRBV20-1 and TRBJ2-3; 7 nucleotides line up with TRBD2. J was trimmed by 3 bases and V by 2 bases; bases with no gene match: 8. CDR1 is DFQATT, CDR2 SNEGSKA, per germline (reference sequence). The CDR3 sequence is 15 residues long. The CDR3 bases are TGCAGTGCTAGACAGGAGGGGACTATAACAGATACGCAGTATTTT. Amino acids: CSARQEGTITDTQYF.

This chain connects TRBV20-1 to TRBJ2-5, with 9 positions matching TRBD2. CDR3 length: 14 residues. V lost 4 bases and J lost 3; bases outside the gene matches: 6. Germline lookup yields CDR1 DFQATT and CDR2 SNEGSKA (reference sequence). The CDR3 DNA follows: TGCAGTGCTAAATCTGAGCGGGGGGAAGAGACCCAGTACTTC. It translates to CSAKSERGEETQYF.

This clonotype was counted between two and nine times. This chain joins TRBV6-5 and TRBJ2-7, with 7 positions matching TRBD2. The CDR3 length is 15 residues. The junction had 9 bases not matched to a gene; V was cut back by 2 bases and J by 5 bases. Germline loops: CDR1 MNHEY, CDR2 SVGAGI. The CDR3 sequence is CASSYEGLGSDEQYF. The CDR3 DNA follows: TGTGCCAGCAGTTACGAAGGACTAGGATCCGACGAGCAGTACTTC.

The CDR3 sequence is CASSSEVGVYNEQFF. The CDR3 DNA is TGTGCCAGCAGCTCGGAGGTAGGGGTCTACAATGAGCAGTTCTTC. The rearrangement links TRBV5-4 to TRBJ2-1; D is possibly TRBD1 or TRBD2 (5 bases each). Trimming took off 3 bases at V and 3 bases at J, with 13 bases between the two ends. CDR3 length: 15 residues. Germline values: CDR1 SGHNT, CDR2 YYREEE (reference sequence).

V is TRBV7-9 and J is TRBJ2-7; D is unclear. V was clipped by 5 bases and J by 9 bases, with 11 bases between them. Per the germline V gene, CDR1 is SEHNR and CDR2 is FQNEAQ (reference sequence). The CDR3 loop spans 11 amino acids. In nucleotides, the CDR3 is TGTGCCAGCAGCCCATCTACGGGGCAGTACTTC. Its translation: CASSPSTGQYF.

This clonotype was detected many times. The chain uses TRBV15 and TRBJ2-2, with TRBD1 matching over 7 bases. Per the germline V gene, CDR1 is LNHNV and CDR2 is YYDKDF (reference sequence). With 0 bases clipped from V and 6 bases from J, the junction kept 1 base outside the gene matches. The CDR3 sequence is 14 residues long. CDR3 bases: TGTGCCACCAGCAGAGACCAGGGGGCCGGGGAGCTGTTTTTT. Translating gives CATSRDQGAGELFF.

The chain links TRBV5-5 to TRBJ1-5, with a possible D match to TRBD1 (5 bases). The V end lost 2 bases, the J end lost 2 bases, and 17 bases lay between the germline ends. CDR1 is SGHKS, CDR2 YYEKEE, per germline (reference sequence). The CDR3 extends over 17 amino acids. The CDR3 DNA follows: TGTGCCAGCAGCTTCCATGGGGGGTCAACGGGCAATCAGCCCCAGCATTTT. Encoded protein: CASSFHGGSTGNQPQHF. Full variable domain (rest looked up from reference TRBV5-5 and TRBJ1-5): DAGVTQSPTHLIKTRGQQVTLRCSPISGHKSVSWYQQVLGQGPQFIFQYYEKEERGRGNFPDRFSARQFPNYSSELNVNALLLGDSALYLCASSFHGGSTGNQPQHFGDGTRLSIL.